This T cell receptor (beta chain) originates from a study of PD-1 blockade in classical Hodgkin lymphoma (dated by TCRdb to 2020 to 2021). Study-wide context: Nivolumab dosing was 3 mg/kg intravenously every 2 weeks, continuing until either disease progression or unacceptable toxicity. A peripheral blood immune signature of response to PD-1 blockade in classical Hodgkin lymphoma was defined using TCR beta sequencing and CyTOF. The paper's findings and limits, for the study overall: Lower diversity was observed in patients in whom nivolumab was started less than 1 year after ASCT, and these patients were excluded from later analyses so that confounding by immune reconstitution would be avoided. The study was limited to a single clinical trial cohort, and causes of repertoire differences, possibly disease activity or prior therapy, remained undefined. CD4+ but not CD8+ TCR diversity rose significantly by C4D1 (p=0.0027 vs p=0.16), most apparent in complete responders (p=0.02). Among trial patients, those achieving complete response had baseline diversity similar to that of newly diagnosed patients, while diversity was significantly lower in partial responders and progressors. Baseline TCR diversity was reported to be lower in newly diagnosed patients than in healthy donors and to be lower still in relapsed/refractory patients.

A word on this clone: Its antigen specificity is not known. Nothing much larger sits one base from this clone, and base qualities are not available.

Interpreted using the paper, the time point label stands for: cycle 1 day 1 (C1D1), immediately before nivolumab initiation. Relapse after autologous stem cell transplantation had occurred in all trial patients, and cohorts A, B and C were distinguished by prior brentuximab vedotin exposure. The trial cohort was composed of some 57 patients with relapsed/refractory classical Hodgkin lymphoma, for whom complete response, partial response or progressive disease was recorded as best overall response. Single-agent nivolumab was administered to trial patients in the multi-cohort phase II CheckMate 205 trial. An independent review committee assessed best overall response by applying the 2007 International Working Group response criteria. Trial PBMCs were obtained immediately prior to nivolumab initiation (C1D1) and on therapy at cycle 2 day 1 and cycle 4 day 1. Peripheral blood was collected in 8 mL Vacutainer Cell Preparation Tubes, from which PBMCs were isolated by centrifugation and then cryopreserved.

From the cysteine up to the phenylalanine, the CDR3 has a length of 14 residues. The read is trimmed to its CDR3 DNA, 42 bases read in frame from base 1. V and J are truncated by 4 bases and 5 bases respectively, leaving an intervening sequence of 16 bases. Via the germline V gene (reference sequence), CDR1 is SGHKS and CDR2 YYEKEE. Genomic DNA was extracted with the Qiagen DNeasy kit from unsorted PBMCs and from negatively selected CD4+ and CD8+ fractions. Using primers that anneal to V and J segments, immunoSEQ multiplex PCR amplified the TCR beta CDR3 regions. A synthetic immune receptor repertoire was used to minimize amplification bias, and any residual bias was removed computationally once sequencing was done. In the paper's pipeline: Repertoire diversity was quantified as the Shannon entropy index using custom Python scripts. Unsorted, CD4+ and CD8+ repertoires were analyzed separately, except in combined analyses where CD4+ and CD8+ sequences were merged in silico. Clonal expansion was defined as at least a 2-fold frequency increase after treatment relative to C1D1, with a pseudocount of 0.5 for undetected baseline clones. Clones with 0 or 1 copy at C1D1 were defined as singleton clones, while clones with 2 or more copies were defined as non-singleton clones. Clones expanded in unsorted samples were assigned a CD4+, CD8+ or unknown annotation through matching of protein sequences in sorted samples from the same patient. Wilcoxon tests were applied to paired samples to test diversity changes from C1D1 to C4D1. TCRdb provides this immuneACCESS table in a form limited to in-frame rearrangements. Some clones are lacking; in checked studies, under half of them reflect an unresolved V gene, and why the rest are absent is not known. The DNA was the basis for D and trimming; V, J and clone size are from that table. In all, the sample holds about 22,000 clones, and approximately 70% of those were seen once. The top ten clonotypes cover roughly 3.4% of the sample.

The chain links TRBV5-5 with TRBJ2-7, with the D call tentatively TRBD1 or TRBD2, each fitting 6 bases. This TCR came from a human donor with classical Hodgkin lymphoma. The sample here was peripheral blood mononuclear cells (PBMCs), taken at baseline. The CDR3 region has the sequence CASSLTGGFHEQYF. At the DNA level, the sequence is TGTGCCAGCAGCCTGACAGGAGGGTTCCACGAGCAGTACTTC.